These 27 T cell receptor beta chains came from one sample sequenced in a study of T cell repertoires in cytomegalovirus infection. TCRdb analysed the reads with MiXCR anew, one entry per CDR3 protein. The sample records tens of thousands of distinct CDR3 sequences, roughly 20% being singletons. The antigens of these receptors remain unknown. Sequenced material: PBMCs, sequenced either directly or after in vitro stimulation (not recorded which). Source of these receptors: a human donor in good health (CMV status not recorded). Some clones in this sample may be carry-over from other donors' samples.

This clonotype has at least ten counts. The chain employs TRBV7-9 and TRBJ1-6, with 7 bases identical to TRBD1. With 1 base clipped from V and 10 bases from J, the junction kept 4 bases outside the gene matches. The CDR3 is 14 residues long. Germline V gives CDR1 SEHNR, CDR2 FQNEAQ (reference sequence). This chain's CDR3 is CASSLGDRVSPLHF. The CDR3, as DNA: TGTGCCAGCAGCTTAGGAGACAGGGTATCACCCCTCCACTTT. Full variable domain (rest looked up from reference TRBV7-9 and TRBJ1-6): DTGVSQNPRHKITKRGQNVTFRCDPISEHNRLYWYRQTLGQGPEFLTYFQNEAQLEKSRLLSDRFSAERPKGSFSTLEIQRTEQGDSAMYLCASSLGDRVSPLHFGNGTRLTVT.

This chain uses TRBV20-1 with TRBJ1-5, with a weak D call TRBD1 (5 bases). The V gene's germline CDR1 is DFQATT and CDR2 SNEGSKA (reference sequence). The CDR3 extends over 14 amino acids. V was pared by 3 bases and J by 5 bases, with 14 bases between. The CDR3, as DNA: TGCAGTGCTAGGGAGCCACGGGGGGATCAGCCCCAGCATTTT. Its translation is CSAREPRGDQPQHF.

The rearrangement links TRBV6-2 or TRBV6-3 to TRBJ2-3; 10 positions match TRBD2. The V gene's germline CDR1 is MNHEY and CDR2 SVGEGT. V shed 6 bases and J 0 bases; nucleotides not matched to a gene: 12. The CDR3 is made up of 18 amino acids. CDR3 coding DNA: TGTGCCAGCAGGACGGGGCTAGCGGGAGAAGGAAGCACAGATACGCAGTATTTT. This codes for CASRTGLAGEGSTDTQYF.

This clonotype has at least ten counts. V is TRBV4-3 and J is TRBJ2-7; D is unresolved. The CDR3 loop spans 14 amino acids. With 0 bases removed from V and 7 bases from J, the gap between germline ends came to 13 bases. Germline loops: CDR1 LGHNA, CDR2 YSLEER. The DNA of the CDR3 is TGCGCCAGCAGCCAAGATCGGCGTGGTAGAGAGCAGTACTTC. It specifies CASSQDRRGREQYF.

The chain uses TRBV28 and TRBJ2-2; 9 nucleotides agree with TRBD2. Trimming at V came to 2 bases and at J to 0 bases, leaving 10 bases not matched to a gene. There are 19 residues in the CDR3. Germline loops: CDR1 MDHEN, CDR2 SYDVKM. Written as DNA, the CDR3 is TGTGCCAGCAGTTTACCTCTTGGGGCGGGGGGGTCGAACACCGGGGAGCTGTTTTTT. Translating gives CASSLPLGAGGSNTGELFF.

V gene TRBV19 combines with J gene TRBJ2-3; D not resolved. CDR3 size: 14 residues. V dropped 5 bases and J dropped 4 bases, with 13 bases sitting between them. Germline V gene lookup returns CDR1 LNHDA and CDR2 SQIVND (reference sequence). The CDR3 DNA reads TGTGCCAGTAGTTTAAGGCCTGGGGCAGATACGCAGTATTTT. Translating gives CASSLRPGADTQYF.

This clonotype showed up many times. The V call is TRBV6-1, the J call TRBJ1-2; no clear D. The CDR3 is 16 residues long. In germline, CDR1 is MNHNS, CDR2 SASEGT. Trimming left V 1 base short and J 12 bases short, with 24 bases between. The CDR3 DNA reads as TGTGCCAGCAGTGAAGGGTACGGGTATTCGGGAGGGCACGACACCTTC. Residues: CASSEGYGYSGGHDTF.

This clonotype was picked up a small number of times. This rearrangement joins TRBV20-1 to TRBJ2-7; D may be TRBD2 (6 bases). Germline CDR1 DFQATT, CDR2 SNEGSKA (reference sequence). CDR3 size: 14 residues. V shed 6 bases and J shed 3 bases, with 18 bases lying between them. CDR3 loop: CSAPAAGRFYEQYF. DNA of the CDR3: TGCAGTGCACCGGCGGCGGGGAGATTCTACGAGCAGTACTTC.

This clonotype came up many times. The chain carries TRBV12-3 or TRBV12-4 and TRBJ2-5, with D unresolved. The CDR3 loop spans 13 amino acids. The V and J ends lost 3 bases and 3 bases respectively, with 8 bases between them. This CDR3 is CASSLGMKETQYF. In DNA, the CDR3 is TGTGCCAGCAGTTTGGGGATGAAAGAGACCCAGTACTTC.

This clonotype was detected many times. The rearrangement uses TRBV7-8 and TRBJ2-2; D is unclear. This CDR3 region has 12 residues. CDR1 SGHVS and CDR2 FQNEAQ come from the germline V gene. Trimming shortened V by 0 bases and J by 6 bases, and 2 bases separated the two germline ends. The CDR3 sequence is CASSLASGELFF. Here the CDR3 DNA reads TGTGCCAGCAGCTTAGCATCCGGGGAGCTGTTTTTT.

There are many counts of this clonotype. The chain couples TRBV7-2 to TRBJ2-7, with D possibly matching TRBD2 (6 bases). V lost 5 bases and J lost 4, with 15 bases in between. The germline V gene has CDR1 SGHTA and CDR2 FQGNSA. CDR3 length equals 14 residues. The CDR3 sequence: CASSRSAGTYEQYF. The DNA of the CDR3 is TGTGCCAGCAGCCGGTCAGCGGGTACTTACGAGCAGTACTTC.

This clonotype was seen more than once but under ten times. This sequence joins TRBV7-2 and TRBJ2-3; D is perhaps TRBD1 or TRBD2 (5 bases each). The CDR3 is 16 amino acids. Trimming stripped 3 bases from V and 5 bases from J, with 18 bases between. From germline, CDR1 is SGHTA and CDR2 FQGNSA. CDR3 loop: CASSFGSSVRGDTQYF. CDR3 DNA sequence: TGTGCCAGCAGCTTCGGGTCGAGCGTGAGGGGAGATACGCAGTATTTT.

The chain joins TRBV6-2 or TRBV6-3 to TRBJ2-1, with a weak D call TRBD1 (5 bases). Deletions cut 2 bases from V and 0 bases from J, with 14 bases between. Per the germline V gene, CDR1 is MNHEY and CDR2 is SVGEGT. The CDR3 covers 17 residues. The CDR3 region has the DNA TGTGCCAGCAGTTACGCACAGGATCAGAGCTCCTACAATGAGCAGTTCTTC. Translating it yields CASSYAQDQSSYNEQFF.

This clonotype is judged large. The chain carries TRBV7-2 and TRBJ1-5; 8 bases align to TRBD1. V lost 4 bases and J lost 4; bases outside the gene matches: 6. This CDR3 is built from 15 residues. Germline CDR1 reads SGHTA; CDR2 reads FQGNSA. The CDR3 reads CASSSQGGKNQPQHF. The CDR3 nucleotides are TGTGCCAGCAGCTCACAGGGGGGTAAGAATCAGCCCCAGCATTTT. Variable domain in full (rest from reference TRBV7-2 and TRBJ1-5): GAGVSQSPSNKVTEKGKDVELRCDPISGHTALYWYRQSLGQGLEFLIYFQGNSAPDKSGLPSDRFSAERTGGSVSTLTIQRTQQEDSAVYLCASSSQGGKNQPQHFGDGTRLSIL.

This clonotype was detected many times. As DNA, the CDR3 is TGTGCCAGCAGCCCAACCGGACAGTCGAACACTGAAGCTTTCTTT. Translation: CASSPTGQSNTEAFF. The gene calls are TRBV7-6 and TRBJ1-1, with a tentative D call TRBD1 (6 bases). CDR1 is SGHVS, CDR2 FNYEAQ, per germline. CDR3 length: 15 amino acids. The V end lost 5 bases, the J end lost 1 base, and 14 bases lay between the germline ends.

The chain is built from TRBV4-1 and TRBJ1-2, with 9 bases matching TRBD1. Trimming at V came to 3 bases and at J to 2 bases, leaving 7 bases not matched to a gene. CDR3 size: 16 residues. Germline-derived CDR1 and CDR2 are MGHRA and YSYEKL. The CDR3 sequence is CASSHKDRGGNYGYTF. CDR3 DNA sequence: TGCGCCAGCAGCCACAAAGACAGGGGGGGCAACTATGGCTACACCTTC.

The chain combines TRBV20-1 with TRBJ2-2, with 15 bases fitting TRBD2. The germline CDR1 and CDR2 sequences are DFQATT and SNEGSKA (reference sequence). The V gene end was trimmed by 3 bases and the J gene end by 4 bases; junction bases not matched to a gene: 6. This CDR3 contains 17 residues. Here the CDR3 DNA reads TGCAGTGCTAGCATGGGACTAGCGGGAGGATTCACCGGGGAGCTGTTTTTT. It codes for CSASMGLAGGFTGELFF.

The chain couples TRBV15 to TRBJ1-2; D unresolved. Trimming stripped 0 bases from V and 3 bases from J, with 5 bases between. The CDR3 spans 13 residues. Germline-derived CDR1 and CDR2 are LNHNV and YYDKDF (reference sequence). CDR3 amino acids: CATSRDRYYGYTF. CDR3 bases: TGTGCCACCAGCAGAGACCGTTACTATGGCTACACCTTC.

This clonotype was recorded many times. CDR3 in amino acids: CSARGGYNTDTQYF. In DNA, the CDR3 is TGCAGTGCTAGGGGAGGCTATAACACAGATACGCAGTATTTT. The genes are TRBV20-1 and TRBJ2-3, with D tentatively TRBD2 (6 bases). CDR3 length: 14 amino acids. Germline V gene sequence: CDR1 DFQATT, CDR2 SNEGSKA (reference sequence). Trimming took off 3 bases at V and 2 bases at J, with 12 bases between the two ends.

This clonotype was recorded at least ten times. The chain uses TRBV7-4 and TRBJ2-7; D is perhaps TRBD1 or TRBD2 (6 bases each). The CDR3 spans 15 residues. The V end lost 7 bases, the J end lost 9 bases, and 25 bases lay between the germline ends. Germline V CDR1 and CDR2: SGHVT, SQSDAQ. CDR3 protein: CASNLRGARGVWQYF. The CDR3 bases are TGTGCCAGCAACCTTAGGGGGGCCCGGGGCGTTTGGCAGTACTTC.

The V call is TRBV20-1, the J call TRBJ2-3; the D is unclear. The germline gives CDR1 DFQATT, CDR2 SNEGSKA (reference sequence). The CDR3 totals 15 residues. Trimming took off 3 bases at V and 0 bases at J, with 13 bases between the two ends. CDR3 sequence: CSARLVRSSTDTQYF. Written as DNA, the CDR3 is TGCAGTGCTAGGTTGGTCCGGTCTAGCACAGATACGCAGTATTTT.

The chain couples TRBV6-2 or TRBV6-3 to TRBJ2-7, with TRBD1 matching over 9 bases. The CDR3 spans 15 residues. The junction had 8 bases not matched to a gene; V was cut back by 3 bases and J by 5 bases. The germline gives CDR1 MNHEY, CDR2 SVGEGT. CDR3 nucleotides: TGTGCCAGCAGTTATCCGGACAGGGGAAGGGACGAGCAGTACTTC. Translating gives CASSYPDRGRDEQYF.

This chain links TRBV6-6 with TRBJ2-5, with no clear D. Trimming removed 6 bases from V and 5 bases from J, with 10 bases in between. This CDR3 comprises 12 residues. From germline, CDR1 is MNHNY and CDR2 SVGAGI (reference sequence). This CDR3 is CASSRLRETQYF. The DNA for the CDR3 is TGTGCCAGCAGCAGGCTGCGGGAGACCCAGTACTTC.

To note about this clonotype: The CDR3 ends on some other residue instead of the conserved phenylalanine or tryptophan, so this is likely a read error. No DNA is shown, since the ends of the CDR3 on it are uncertain; the CDR3 is the one TCRdb lists. The chain has TRBV6-5 and TRBJ1-6. 8 amino acids form the CDR3, both terminal residues included. Germline CDR1 and CDR2: MNHEY and SVGAGI. The CDR3: CASSYPTI.

This clonotype was recorded a few times. The chain uses TRBV15 and TRBJ1-2, with D unclear. Trimming removed 5 bases at V and 4 bases at J, with 14 bases between. Germline values: CDR1 LNHNV, CDR2 YYDKDF (reference sequence). The CDR3 is 14 amino acids. CDR3 coding DNA: TGTGCCACCAGCCCAGACGCCCTTAGCTATGGCTACACCTTC. Translated, it gives CATSPDALSYGYTF.

This clonotype occurred a few times. This chain uses TRBV27 with TRBJ1-1; no definite D call. The germline V and J ends were trimmed by 4 bases and 7 bases, with 13 bases remaining between them. Germline assignment: CDR1 MNHEY and CDR2 SMNVEV (reference sequence). The CDR3 is 13 amino acids. The CDR3 region is CASSSWGGLEAFF. The CDR3 DNA follows: TGTGCCAGCAGTTCCTGGGGTGGACTTGAAGCTTTCTTT.

This clonotype has ten or more counts. V usage is TRBV2 and J usage is TRBJ1-4, with D hard to call. Looked up from germline, CDR1 is SNHLY and CDR2 is FYNNEI. V lost 8 bases and J lost 6, with 13 bases in between. This CDR3 comprises 13 residues. The CDR3, as DNA: TGTGCCAGCCGACCCGGTTTCGATGAAAAACTGTTTTTT. Its protein product is CASRPGFDEKLFF.